These 8 T cell receptor beta chains came from one sample sequenced in a study of human T cells and chemical hapten exposure. Time point reported: pre-sensitization, week 0. Treatment reported: therapeutic diphenylcyclopropenone sensitization with weekly scalp DPC. TCRdb fed the RACE reads into MiXCR, producing one record per CDR3 protein. The sample has under 400,000 distinct CDR3 sequences, roughly 5.3% seen once; the top ten hold 2.5% to 3%. Sample: whole blood, taken in connection with sensitization to the hapten diphenylcyclopropenone (DPC). The receptor set was obtained from a woman in her forties or fifties with alopecia areata. Some clones in this sample may be carry-over from other donors' samples.

In its sample, this clonotype was seen many times. The chain uses TRBV20-1 and TRBJ1-6; D is possibly TRBD1 (5 bases). V was shortened by 0 bases and J by 5 bases, with 8 bases between the two germline ends. The CDR3 extends over 14 amino acids. Germline V gene lookup returns CDR1 DFQATT and CDR2 SNEGSKA (reference sequence). The CDR3 bases are TGCAGTGCTAGAGATCGGGGGAATAATTCACCCCTCCACTTT. Protein product: CSARDRGNNSPLHF.

Ten or more counts support this clonotype. The chain uses TRBV5-1 and TRBJ1-1, with D possibly TRBD1 on 6 matching bases. Per germline, CDR1 SGHRS and CDR2 YFSETQ. The CDR3 spans 14 residues. The V and J ends lost 0 bases and 5 bases respectively, with 11 bases between them. CDR3 loop: CASSLETGRTEAFF. The CDR3 region has the DNA TGCGCCAGCAGCTTGGAGACAGGTCGGACTGAAGCTTTCTTT.

This clonotype was seen repeatedly, ten times or more. The chain has TRBV11-2 and TRBJ2-1; 11 bases fit TRBD2. Germline CDR1 and CDR2: SGHAT and FQNNGV. V lost 6 bases to trimming and J lost 10 bases; unmatched junction nucleotides: 11. The CDR3 has 15 amino acids. CDR3 sequence: CASSIAGGTGREQFF. The CDR3 DNA follows: TGTGCCAGCAGTATAGCGGGAGGGACGGGTCGGGAGCAGTTCTTC.

This clonotype was counted many times. The rearrangement joins TRBV6-5 to TRBJ2-3; the D gene is possibly TRBD2 (5 bases). The V gene's germline CDR1 is MNHEY and CDR2 SVGAGI. V was pared by 6 bases and J by 1 base, with 17 bases between. The CDR3 sequence is 16 residues long. The CDR3, as DNA: TGTGCCAGCAGCCCCTCGTCCTGGGGAGGCACAGATACGCAGTATTTT. This encodes CASSPSSWGGTDTQYF.

This clonotype was counted a few times. The V and J genes are TRBV7-6 and TRBJ2-1, with 12 bases fitting TRBD2. V gave up 4 bases and J gave up 2 bases; unmatched junction bases: 9. This CDR3 spans 18 amino acids. CDR1 is SGHVS, CDR2 FNYEAQ, per germline. CDR3 nucleotide sequence: TGTGCCAGCAGCTCGACTAGCGGGGGCCGATCAGCCTACAATGAGCAGTTCTTC. Translation: CASSSTSGGRSAYNEQFF.

This clonotype was found a few times. V usage is TRBV5-4 and J usage is TRBJ2-3; 11 bases align to TRBD2. V lost 4 bases to trimming and J lost 6 bases; unmatched junction nucleotides: 7. CDR3 length: 15 residues. The germline CDR1 and CDR2 sequences are SGHNT and YYREEE (reference sequence). Here the CDR3 reads CASSPGTSGPDTQYF. The CDR3 region has the DNA TGTGCCAGCAGCCCCGGGACTAGCGGTCCTGATACGCAGTATTTT.

This clonotype has more than one count but fewer than ten. The V and J genes are TRBV9 and TRBJ1-1, with a tentative D call TRBD1 (5 bases). The CDR3 is 14 amino acids. Trimming pared 0 bases from V and 4 bases from J, leaving 10 bases between. Germline CDR1 and CDR2: SGDLS and YYNGEE. The CDR3 DNA is TGTGCCAGCAGCGTAGAGGGGTCGAGCACTGAAGCTTTCTTT. This gives the protein CASSVEGSSTEAFF. Filled out from reference TRBV9 and TRBJ1-1, the complete variable domain reads DSGVTQTPKHLITATGQRVTLRCSPRSGDLSVYWYQQSLDQGLQFLIQYYNGEERAKGNILERFSAQQFPDLHSELNLSSLELGDSALYFCASSVEGSSTEAFFGQGTRLTVV.

This clonotype was seen repeatedly, ten times or more. The chain uses TRBV7-2 and TRBJ2-3; no clear D. The CDR3 consists of 13 residues. Germline lookup yields CDR1 SGHTA and CDR2 FQGNSA. V was cut by 1 base and J by 1 base, with 3 bases left in between. Here the CDR3 DNA reads TGTGCCAGCAGCTTAGGAGGCACAGATACGCAGTATTTT. This sequence encodes CASSLGGTDTQYF.